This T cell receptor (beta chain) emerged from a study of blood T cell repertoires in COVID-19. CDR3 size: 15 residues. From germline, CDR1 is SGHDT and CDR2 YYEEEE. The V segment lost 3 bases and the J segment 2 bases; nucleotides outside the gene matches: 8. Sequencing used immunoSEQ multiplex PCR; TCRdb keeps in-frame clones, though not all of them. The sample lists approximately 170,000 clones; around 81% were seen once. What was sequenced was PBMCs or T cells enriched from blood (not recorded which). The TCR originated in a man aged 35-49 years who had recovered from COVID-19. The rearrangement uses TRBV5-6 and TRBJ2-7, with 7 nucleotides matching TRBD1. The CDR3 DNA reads TGTGCCAGCAGCTACTCTGACAGGGCTACCTACGAGCAGTACTTC. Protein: CASSYSDRATYEQYF.